What follows is one T cell receptor (beta chain) and its context. This entry belongs to a study of control samples from healthy donors and cancer patients. Assay used: immunoSEQ multiplex PCR; TCRdb lists only in-frame clones, some missing. Of 60,000 to 95,000 clones listed, roughly 80% are singletons. Trimming pared 1 base from V and 1 base from J, leaving 11 bases between. Germline loops: CDR1 MNHNS, CDR2 SASEGT. The CDR3 is made up of 15 amino acids. This TCR was recovered from a man aged 45-65 years in good health. The specimen was blood. This chain connects TRBV6-1 to TRBJ2-7, with D maybe TRBD1 (5 bases). CDR3 sequence: CASSEVPQGSYEQYF. CDR3 DNA sequence: TGTGCCAGCAGTGAAGTCCCCCAGGGATCCTACGAGCAGTACTTC.